The 23 T cell receptor beta chains given below trace back to one sample, sequenced in a study of blood T cell repertoires in COVID-19. This table comes from immunoSEQ multiplex PCR, and its TCRdb copy is limited to in-frame clones, with some not included. The sample consists of around 140,000 clones, approximately 86% of them appearing once. The sequencing input was PBMCs or T cells enriched from blood (not recorded which). The receptor set was obtained from a woman between 35 and 50 years old who had been exposed to COVID-19.

Regarding this clone: This CDR3 is also generated by other DNA sequences in the sample. The chain is built from TRBV28 and TRBJ1-2; D gene ambiguous. CDR1 MDHEN and CDR2 SYDVKM come from the germline V gene. This CDR3 has 14 residues. V was trimmed by 1 base and J by 2 bases, leaving 8 bases between them. The CDR3 DNA is TGTGCCAGCAGTTTATTTGGGCAGAACTATGGCTACACCTTC. Translation: CASSLFGQNYGYTF.

DNA of the CDR3: TGTGCTAGTGGTCTCCAGGGCGGAGGGAATTCACCCCTCCACTTT. It yields the protein CASGLQGGGNSPLHF. The V and J genes are TRBV12-5 and TRBJ1-6; maybe TRBD1 (5 bases). V was shortened by 5 bases and J by 7 bases, with 15 bases between the two germline ends. This CDR3 contains 15 residues. CDR1 is LGHNT and CDR2 is FRNRAP in the germline V gene. Full variable domain (missing parts from reference TRBV12-5 and TRBJ1-6): DARVTQTPRHKVTEMGQEVTMRCQPILGHNTVFWYRQTMMQGLELLAYFRNRAPLDDSGMPKDRFSAEMPDATLATLKIQPSEPRDSAVYFCASGLQGGGNSPLHFGNGTRLTVT.

The chain combines TRBV9 with TRBJ2-7, with TRBD2 matching 12 bases. This CDR3 spans 14 amino acids. Germline-derived CDR1 and CDR2 are SGDLS and YYNGEE. The V segment lost 4 bases and the J segment 7 bases; nucleotides outside the gene matches: 6. The CDR3 sequence is CASSLAGGLGEQYF. CDR3 sequence (DNA): TGTGCCAGCAGCCTAGCGGGAGGGCTTGGAGAGCAGTACTTC.

The chain recombines TRBV21-1 with TRBJ1-5. TRBV21-1 is annotated as a pseudogene. CDR3 length: 15 residues. The CDR3 sequence: CASSKGPGGAQPQHF. The CDR3 DNA reads as TGTGCCAGCAGCAAAGGTCCCGGGGGAGCTCAGCCCCAGCATTTT.

The chain joins TRBV6-1 to TRBJ2-1, with TRBD2 matching over 8 bases. There are 15 residues in the CDR3. V was clipped by 0 bases and J by 7 bases; unmatched bases: 5. Germline CDR1 reads MNHNS; CDR2 reads SASEGT. CDR3 sequence reads: CASSEAYGGANEQFF. The DNA of the CDR3 is TGTGCCAGCAGTGAAGCTTACGGGGGGGCGAATGAGCAGTTCTTC.

The V call is TRBV25-1, the J call TRBJ1-2, with D possibly being TRBD1 (6 bases). V lost 3 bases and J lost 6, with 14 bases in between. The CDR3 is 14 amino acids. CDR1 MGHDK and CDR2 SYGVNS come from the germline V gene. CDR3 sequence reads: CASSERGSGDGYTF. CDR3 nucleotide sequence: TGTGCCAGCAGTGAGAGGGGGTCAGGTGATGGCTACACCTTC.

J is TRBJ2-7 and V is TRBV18; TRBD1 agrees at 8 bases. Germline CDR1 reads KGHSH; CDR2 reads LQKENI. CDR3 length equals 15 residues. V was clipped by 3 bases and J by 2 bases; unmatched bases: 6. For the CDR3, the DNA is TGTGCCAGCTCACCTCGACAGGGGCAGACCTACGAGCAGTACTTC. This codes for CASSPRQGQTYEQYF.

V is TRBV2 and J is TRBJ2-2; 8 positions agree with TRBD1. Trimming removed 7 bases from V and 1 base from J; junction bases left unmatched: 8. The CDR3 is made up of 16 amino acids. Germline V CDR1 and CDR2: SNHLY, FYNNEI. The CDR3, as DNA: TGTGCCAGCACTGCATCCGGGACAGGGAACACCGGGGAGCTGTTTTTT. Residues: CASTASGTGNTGELFF.

J is TRBJ1-1 and V is TRBV28; no definite D call. The CDR3 spans 11 residues. Germline V gene lookup returns CDR1 MDHEN and CDR2 SYDVKM. V lost 11 bases, J lost 4 bases, and 11 bases lay in between. Here the CDR3 DNA reads TGTGCCGGCTTTACGGGCACTGAAGCTTTCTTT. This gives the protein CAGFTGTEAFF.

This clone appeared a few times. The gene calls are TRBV19 and TRBJ1-5; possible D gene TRBD1, 5 bases. V lost 7 bases and J 7 bases, leaving 11 bases between the germline ends. This CDR3 has 12 residues. Germline loops: CDR1 LNHDA, CDR2 SQIVND (reference sequence). The CDR3: CASNGGEQPQHF. CDR3 nucleotides: TGTGCCAGTAATGGGGGGGAGCAGCCCCAGCATTTT.

This chain links TRBV11-2 with TRBJ1-3; D is ambiguous. This CDR3 contains 17 residues. V lost 3 bases and J lost 0, with 15 bases in between. CDR1 is SGHAT and CDR2 is FQNNGV in the germline V gene. CDR3 coding DNA: TGTGCCAGCAGCTTTGGTCCCCGGGAGGCCTCTGGAAACACCATATATTTT. It specifies CASSFGPREASGNTIYF.

The rearrangement joins TRBV7-2 to TRBJ2-1, with a weak D call TRBD2 (6 bases). The ends were cut back, 2 bases at V and 2 bases at J, with 10 bases in the middle. The CDR3 contains 15 residues. Germline V gives CDR1 SGHTA, CDR2 FQGNSA. The CDR3 here is CASSLSRRAYNEQFF. CDR3 coding DNA: TGTGCCAGCAGCTTATCCCGGAGGGCCTACAATGAGCAGTTCTTC.

The CDR3 DNA reads TGCAGCGTCGGGCCTCTAGCGGTTGGGGCAGATACGCAGTATTTT. This translates into CSVGPLAVGADTQYF. The rearrangement uses TRBV29-1 and TRBJ2-3; 7 bases agree with TRBD2. With 6 bases clipped from V and 4 bases from J, the junction kept 13 bases outside the gene matches. CDR3 length equals 15 residues. Germline assignment: CDR1 SQVTM and CDR2 ANQGSEA.

The chain has TRBV7-2 and TRBJ2-5; 8 bases agree with TRBD2. With 1 base clipped from V and 5 bases from J, the junction kept 0 bases outside the gene matches. This CDR3 region has 13 residues. Germline V gives CDR1 SGHTA, CDR2 FQGNSA. The CDR3 bases are TGTGCCAGCAGCTTAGGCGGGGGGGAGACCCAGTACTTC. As protein: CASSLGGGETQYF.

This clone was counted between two and nine times. V and J are TRBV13 and TRBJ1-3; 8 bases line up with TRBD1. The CDR3 is made up of 15 amino acids. The junction had 4 bases not matched to a gene; V was cut back by 4 bases and J by 2 bases. The germline gives CDR1 PRHDT, CDR2 FYEKMQ (reference sequence). The CDR3 DNA reads TGTGCCAGCAGCTCTCGACAGGGGACTGGAAACACCATATATTTT. Protein sequence: CASSSRQGTGNTIYF.

This clone was counted only a few times. The rearrangement uses TRBV6-5 and TRBJ1-4, with D perhaps TRBD1 (6 bases). Germline V gene sequence: CDR1 MNHEY, CDR2 SVGAGI. The germline V and J ends were trimmed by 0 bases and 4 bases, with 12 bases remaining between them. This CDR3 has 16 amino acids. The CDR3 nucleotides read TGTGCCAGCAGTTACTCGCAGGGGTTGGGTAATGAAAAACTGTTTTTT. Amino acids: CASSYSQGLGNEKLFF.

V is TRBV5-1 and J is TRBJ2-3, with 11 bases identical to TRBD2. The CDR3 totals 18 residues. CDR1 is SGHRS and CDR2 is YFSETQ in the germline V gene. Trimming at V came to 4 bases and at J to 1 base, leaving 11 bases not matched to a gene. CDR3 residues: CASSPTSGGAPGTDTQYF. The CDR3 bases are TGCGCCAGCAGCCCCACTAGCGGGGGTGCCCCTGGCACAGATACGCAGTATTTT.

This clone was recorded once. This chain uses TRBV2 with TRBJ1-2, with TRBD1 matching 9 bases. V was pared by 3 bases and J by 6 bases, with 5 bases of the junction left unmatched. The CDR3 contains 14 residues. Germline assignment: CDR1 SNHLY and CDR2 FYNNEI. In nucleotides, the CDR3 is TGTGCCAGCAGTGATATTGGGACAGGGCATGGCTACACCTTC. Translated: CASSDIGTGHGYTF.

This chain joins TRBV4-2 and TRBJ1-6; D is perhaps TRBD1 (5 bases). The germline CDR1 and CDR2 sequences are LGHNA and YNFKEQ. This CDR3 spans 16 amino acids. The V gene lost 1 base and the J gene lost 9 bases, with 16 bases spanning the gap. CDR3 bases: TGTGCCAGCAGCCAAGGAGACAGCCTATTGGGTTCACCCCTCCACTTT. It is translated as CASSQGDSLLGSPLHF.

V usage is TRBV4-1 and J usage is TRBJ1-4, with 10 bases that match TRBD1. From germline, CDR1 is MGHRA and CDR2 YSYEKL. The CDR3 consists of 15 residues. Trimming at V came to 0 bases and at J to 7 bases, leaving 2 bases not matched to a gene. The CDR3 here is CASSQDGTGVEKLFF. The CDR3, as DNA: TGCGCCAGCAGCCAAGACGGGACAGGGGTTGAAAAACTGTTTTTT.

The rearrangement links TRBV19 to TRBJ1-5; D is possibly TRBD1 (6 bases). The V end was cut by 7 bases, the J end by 2 bases, with 12 bases between. Germline assignment: CDR1 LNHDA and CDR2 SQIVND (reference sequence). This CDR3 contains 14 residues. The CDR3 DNA follows: TGTGCCAGTAATCAGGGGCAGGGCAATCAGCCCCAGCATTTT. Translation gives CASNQGQGNQPQHF.

The chain carries TRBV7-9 and TRBJ2-4; D is possibly TRBD2 (5 bases). In germline, CDR1 is SEHNR, CDR2 FQNEAQ (reference sequence). Deletions cut 3 bases from V and 0 bases from J, with 18 bases between. The CDR3 is made up of 18 amino acids. The CDR3 sequence is CASSFFVVRTLAKNIQYF. CDR3 in DNA: TGTGCCAGCAGCTTCTTCGTAGTGCGGACTTTAGCCAAAAACATTCAGTACTTC.

The V and J genes are TRBV5-1 and TRBJ1-5; 7 bases are shared with TRBD1. The germline CDR1 and CDR2 sequences are SGHRS and YFSETQ. The CDR3 spans 13 residues. The V gene end was trimmed by 5 bases and the J gene end by 5 bases; junction bases not matched to a gene: 4. The CDR3 sequence: CASRDRTDQPQHF. The CDR3 bases are TGCGCCAGCAGGGACAGGACCGATCAGCCCCAGCATTTT.